These 10 T cell receptor beta chains came from one sample sequenced in a study of CD8 T cells in ankylosing spondylitis. TCRdb re-analysed the 5' RACE reads in MiXCR, keeping a single row per CDR3 protein. In the table there are more than 35,000 distinct CDR3 sequences, 4.5% to 6% of which are singletons. The sample consisted of blood, either unsorted or a sorted T cell fraction (not recorded which). Receptors were obtained from a male donor with ankylosing spondylitis or in good health (not recorded which).

This clonotype was counted between two and nine times. This sequence joins TRBV20-1 and TRBJ2-7; TRBD2 aligns across 9 bases. CDR1 is DFQATT and CDR2 is SNEGSKA in the germline V gene (reference sequence). The junction had 7 bases not matched to a gene; V was cut back by 5 bases and J by 11 bases. This CDR3 is 11 amino acids long. Here the CDR3 reads CSAHIAGEEYF. The CDR3 nucleotides are TGCAGTGCTCACATAGCGGGAGAAGAGTACTTC.

Many counts were recorded for this clonotype. This chain connects TRBV28 to TRBJ2-3, with D perhaps assigned TRBD1 or TRBD2 (6 bases each). The CDR3 has 14 amino acids. Trimming stripped 5 bases from V and 14 bases from J, with 23 bases between. Germline V lookup: CDR1 MDHEN, CDR2 SYDVKM. The CDR3 reads CASSPTGAVGRGYF. The DNA of the CDR3 is TGTGCCAGCAGTCCCACGGGGGCCGTGGGGAGAGGGTATTTT.

This clonotype was seen many times. The chain combines TRBV7-2 with TRBJ2-3; D is uncertain. Trimming removed 4 bases at V and 6 bases at J, with 8 bases between. The germline V gene encodes CDR1 SGHTA and CDR2 FQGNSA. CDR3 length equals 12 residues. The CDR3 here is CASSSWADTQYF. The DNA for the CDR3 is TGTGCCAGCAGCTCCTGGGCGGATACGCAGTATTTT.

This clonotype was seen many times. The chain joins TRBV4-2 to TRBJ1-4; D is possibly TRBD1 (5 bases). Germline V gene sequence: CDR1 LGHNA, CDR2 YNFKEQ. V gave up 6 bases and J gave up 3 bases, with 23 bases separating them. The CDR3 loop spans 18 amino acids. DNA for the CDR3: TGTGCCAGCAGGGGCCCCCTGATTGGGGTGGGGGCTAATGAAAAACTGTTTTTT. Residues: CASRGPLIGVGANEKLFF.

Many counts were recorded for this clonotype. The V gene is TRBV7-6, the J gene TRBJ2-1; maybe TRBD2 (5 bases). There are 17 residues in the CDR3. Germline V gene lookup returns CDR1 SGHVS and CDR2 FNYEAQ. V lost 2 bases and J lost 5, with 19 bases in between. Written as DNA, the CDR3 is TGTGCCAGCAGCTTATCAAGAAGGAGCGGAGGCCACAATGAGCAGTTCTTC. This gives the protein CASSLSRRSGGHNEQFF.

This clonotype was seen ten or more times. The chain combines TRBV7-2 with TRBJ1-1; D not resolved. The CDR3 extends over 13 amino acids. Germline values: CDR1 SGHTA, CDR2 FQGNSA. The V end lost 5 bases, the J end lost 7 bases, and 14 bases lay between the germline ends. In DNA, the CDR3 is TGTGCCAGCAGCCCCCGGAGGACGCTTGAAGCTTTCTTT. This sequence encodes CASSPRRTLEAFF.

This clonotype was observed many times. The V and J genes are TRBV15 and TRBJ2-6; D is uncertain. V gave up 1 base and J gave up 0 bases, with 16 bases separating them. CDR3 size: 19 residues. Germline CDR1 is LNHNV and CDR2 is YYDKDF (reference sequence). The chain's CDR3 is CATSRARLSDISGANVLTF. CDR3 DNA sequence: TGTGCCACCAGCAGAGCCAGGCTGAGCGACATCTCTGGGGCCAACGTCCTGACTTTC. The full variable domain, in which reference TRBV15 and TRBJ2-6 provide the parts outside the CDR3, is DAMVIQNPRYQVTQFGKPVTLSCSQTLNHNVMYWYQQKSSQAPKLLFHYYDKDFNNEADTPDNFQSRRPNTSFCFLDIRSPGLGDTAMYLCATSRARLSDISGANVLTFGAGSRLTVL.

This chain links TRBV12-3 or TRBV12-4 with TRBJ1-5; no firm D call. CDR3 length: 13 residues. Deletions cut 0 bases from V and 2 bases from J, with 2 bases between. CDR3 loop: CASSLAGNQPQHF. The CDR3, as DNA: TGTGCCAGCAGTTTAGCGGGCAATCAGCCCCAGCATTTT.

This clonotype appeared many times. The chain recombines TRBV5-1 with TRBJ2-7; D is unclear. With 0 bases removed from V and 0 bases from J, the gap between germline ends came to 4 bases. Per germline, CDR1 SGHRS and CDR2 YFSETQ. The CDR3 is 13 residues long. The CDR3 region is CASSLDTSYEQYF. Written as DNA, the CDR3 is TGCGCCAGCAGCTTGGATACCTCCTACGAGCAGTACTTC.

CDR3 sequence (DNA): TGTGCCAGCAGCGTAGATGGGACCGTAGAAGAGACCCAGTACTTC. Its translation is CASSVDGTVEETQYF. The J gene is TRBJ2-5, the V gene TRBV9; D is perhaps TRBD1 or TRBD2 (5 bases each). Trimming removed 0 bases at V and 3 bases at J, with 12 bases between. This CDR3 is 15 amino acids long. From germline, CDR1 is SGDLS and CDR2 YYNGEE.